This is a list of T cell receptor beta chains from one sample in a study of shared clonotypes between healthy human individuals. Profiling relied on immunoSEQ multiplex PCR, and the TCRdb table lists in-frame clones only, not all of them. The sample shows millions of clones, less than 95% of them seen only once. The sequencing sample was made of naive CD8+ T cells sorted from blood. Receptors originate from a man aged 18 to 30 in good health. Both conserved end residues are part of each CDR3. A D gene is named only where the DNA matches it firmly. Only some rows state a clone size, as once, few, many or a class for expanded clones.

V	J	D	size	CDR3	DNA
TRBV6-5	TRBJ2-1	TRBD2	.	CASIQLAGNFNEQFF	TGTGCCAGCATCCAACTAGCGGGAAATTTTAATGAGCAGTTCTTC
TRBV4-1	TRBJ1-5	.	.	CASSQGVERLGNQPQHF	TGCGCCAGCAGCCAAGGGGTGGAAAGGCTGGGTAATCAGCCCCAGCATTTT
TRBV4-3	TRBJ1-1	.	.	CASSQVEGATEAFF	TGCGCCAGCAGCCAAGTGGAGGGAGCCACTGAAGCTTTCTTT
TRBV10-3	TRBJ2-7	.	.	CATQIRVDEQYF	TGTGCCACACAAATTAGGGTCGACGAGCAGTACTTC
TRBV27	TRBJ2-7	.	.	CASSFAGPSYEQYF	TGTGCCAGCAGTTTCGCAGGGCCCTCCTACGAGCAGTACTTC
TRBV27	TRBJ2-2	.	.	CASSPHQDTGELFF	TGTGCCAGCAGTCCCCACCAAGACACCGGGGAGCTGTTTTTT
TRBV7-9	TRBJ1-1	.	.	CASSRQDTEAFF	TGTGCCAGCAGCAGACAAGACACTGAAGCTTTCTTT
TRBV27	TRBJ2-1	.	.	CASSLASSNEQFF	TGTGCCAGCAGTTTGGCTAGCTCGAATGAGCAGTTCTTC
TRBV6-6	TRBJ2-5	TRBD2	.	CASSYVSGGGETQYF	TGTGCCAGCAGTTACGTTAGCGGGGGCGGGGAGACCCAGTACTTC
TRBV10-3	TRBJ2-5	TRBD2	.	CAISESIDWLAGGSQETQYF	TGTGCCATCAGTGAGTCGATCGATTGGCTAGCGGGAGGGTCACAAGAGACCCAGTACTTC
TRBV19	TRBJ2-1	.	once	CASRTGYNEQFF	TGTGCCAGTAGGACAGGCTACAATGAGCAGTTCTTC
TRBV11-3	TRBJ2-1	TRBD2	.	CASSQPGLTYNEQFF	TGTGCCAGCAGTCAGCCGGGACTAACCTACAATGAGCAGTTCTTC
TRBV5-1	TRBJ2-6	TRBD1	.	CASSLFATGDAVSGANVLTF	TGCGCCAGCAGCTTGTTCGCGACAGGGGACGCTGTCTCTGGGGCCAACGTCCTGACTTTC
TRBV5-1	TRBJ1-2	.	.	CASSLDGTLTYGYTF	TGCGCCAGCAGCTTGGACGGTACTTTAACCTATGGCTACACCTTT
TRBV19	TRBJ1-5	.	.	CASSANPGVDDVYRNQPQHF	TGTGCCAGTAGCGCAAACCCAGGGGTAGACGACGTTTACCGGAATCAGCCCCAGCATTTT
TRBV30	TRBJ1-4	TRBD1	.	CAWEDGQANNEKLFF	TGTGCCTGGGAAGACGGACAGGCTAATAATGAAAAACTGTTTTTT
TRBV29-1	TRBJ2-5	.	.	CSVLKGGETQYF	TGCAGCGTTCTCAAGGGCGGAGAGACCCAGTACTTC
TRBV7-9	TRBJ2-5	.	.	CASSLMDGQETQYF	TGTGCCAGCAGCTTAATGGACGGACAAGAGACCCAGTACTTC
TRBV7-9	TRBJ1-3	.	.	CASSLQSGENTIYF	TGTGCCAGCAGCTTACAGTCGGGCGAAAACACCATATATTTT
TRBV9	TRBJ2-2	TRBD1	.	CASSAPPGQGELFF	TGTGCCAGCAGCGCACCCCCGGGACAGGGGGAGCTGTTTTTT
TRBV6-1	TRBJ2-3	TRBD2	.	CASTERGPGDTQYF	TGTGCCAGCACCGAGCGGGGGCCAGGAGATACGCAGTATTTT
TRBV10-1	TRBJ2-2	.	few	CASSVSTGELFF	TGCGCCAGCAGTGTATCCACCGGGGAGCTGTTTTTT
TRBV30	TRBJ1-1	TRBD1	.	CAYLPRDRGPVAFF	TGTGCCTACCTCCCCCGGGACAGGGGGCCGGTGGCTTTCTTT
TRBV4-3	TRBJ2-2	TRBD1	.	CASSQDRVGTELFWELFF	TGCGCCAGCAGCCAAGATCGGGTTGGGACAGAGTTGTTTTGGGAGCTGTTTTTT
TRBV5-1	TRBJ2-3	TRBD1	.	CARTQGETQYF	TGCGCCAGGACCCAGGGGGAGACGCAGTATTTT
TRBV10-2	TRBJ2-7	TRBD2	.	CASSDRGGRYEQYF	TGCGCCAGCAGTGACCGGGGGGGCCGCTACGAGCAGTACTTC
TRBV27	TRBJ2-5	TRBD1	.	CASSSRGQAYRETQYF	TGTGCCAGCAGTTCCAGAGGACAGGCTTATCGAGAGACCCAGTACTTC
TRBV7-9	TRBJ2-5	TRBD1	.	CASSFSQDRQETQYF	TGTGCCAGCAGCTTTAGTCAGGACAGGCAAGAGACCCAGTACTTC
TRBV2	TRBJ1-2	.	.	CASTVINYGYTF	TGTGCCAGCACGGTTATTAACTATGGCTACACCTTC
TRBV4-1	TRBJ2-3	TRBD2	.	CASSLRTSGGTTDTQYF	TGCGCCAGCAGCCTCAGGACTAGCGGGGGGACCACAGATACGCAGTATTTT
TRBV7-2	TRBJ2-1	.	once	CASSLEVGSEQFF	TGTGCCAGCAGCTTAGAGGTGGGGAGTGAGCAGTTCTTC
TRBV9	TRBJ2-7	TRBD2	once	CASSVSGSVREQYF	TGTGCCAGCAGCGTTAGCGGGAGCGTCCGGGAGCAGTACTTC
TRBV7-6	TRBJ2-5	TRBD1	.	CASSLGWDRVKETQYF	TGTGCCAGCAGCTTAGGTTGGGACAGGGTGAAGGAGACCCAGTACTTC
TRBV6-1	TRBJ2-7	.	.	CASGAYEQYF	TGTGCCAGTGGGGCCTACGAGCAGTACTTC
TRBV7-9	TRBJ2-3	TRBD2	.	CASSSFGGRAPDTQYF	TGTGCCAGCAGCTCTTTTGGCGGGAGGGCCCCAGATACGCAGTATTTT
TRBV27	TRBJ1-5	.	few	CASSPDSYSNQPQHF	TGTGCCAGCAGTCCGGACAGTTATAGCAATCAGCCCCAGCATTTT
TRBV7-9	TRBJ1-5	.	.	CASSLVGQPQHF	TGTGCCAGCAGCTTAGTTGGCCAGCCCCAGCATTTT
TRBV4-3	TRBJ2-1	TRBD2	.	CASSHTPLSGSSYNEQFF	TGCGCCAGCAGCCACACACCCCTTAGCGGGAGCTCCTACAATGAGCAGTTCTTC
TRBV28	TRBJ2-5	TRBD2	.	CASSSAGGETQYF	TGTGCCAGCAGTTCAGCGGGGGGGGAGACCCAGTACTTC
TRBV28	TRBJ2-7	.	once	CASSAYAGLTYEQYF	TGTGCCAGCAGTGCCTACGCAGGGTTGACCTACGAGCAGTACTTC